This T cell receptor beta chain was sequenced during a study of human T cells and chemical hapten exposure (dated by TCRdb to the early 2020s). Study-wide context: For sensitization, 2% DPC in acetone was applied to a roughly 2 cm by roughly 2 cm area of upper inner arm skin. Patch tests used Finn chambers with 0.01% DPC on the upper back, scored after 6 days by International Contact Dermatitis Research Group standards. Peripheral blood TCR repertoire changes were tracked in vivo in alopecia patients during primary and secondary sensitization to the hapten diphenylcyclopropenone (DPC). For TCR sequencing, blood came from 25 to 30 alopecia patients at anywhere from one to four time points (pre-sensitization, 2, 6 and 24 weeks). Libraries were pooled for sequencing, and per-sample TCR yields varied mainly because of small differences in library volumes within the pool. The mostly female patient cohort included alopecia areata with under or over 50% scalp involvement, alopecia totalis and alopecia universalis. Throughout the roughly 25-week study period, patients were also given weekly therapeutic DPC doses on the scalp. Blood samples were taken from patients before sensitization (week 0) and at 2, 6 and about 24 weeks after DPC sensitization.

Sample time point, as interpreted from the label and publication: patch test 1, 2 weeks after DPC sensitization. Explained via the paper, the treatment or condition label denotes: therapeutic diphenylcyclopropenone sensitization with weekly scalp DPC. At each patch-test visit, blood was drawn before the patch test was applied. Eligible patients were aged 18 to 70, diagnosed with alopecia, deemed suitable for DPC therapy, and excluded if pregnant. Unfractionated whole blood was collected in Tempus Blood RNA tubes, and total RNA was extracted from that blood. Paper-wide results and their limitations: Repeated subsampling changed both the strength of the expansion versus patch-test correlation and the threshold at which that correlation became significant. DPC sensitization did not change how many TCRs were above 1 in 1000 frequency, and no evidence was found of alterations in global repertoire structure. Significantly more large CDR3 similarity clusters were formed by expanded TCRs than by pre-sensitization or healthy control sets, consistent with antigen-driven responses. Patch test score was positively correlated with the number of PT1 expanded TCRs, with significance at thresholds 8, 16 and 32 but not at 4. Alopecia, a presumed autoimmune disease, was present in all patients, so the immune response of the patients might differ from that of healthy individuals.

As for this clonotype: There is no known antigen for this receptor. This may be a read error: a much more frequent sequence differs by one nucleotide.

CDR1 MNHEY and CDR2 SMNVEV are derived from the germline V gene (reference sequence). V is trimmed back by 2 bases and J by 3 bases, and the junction contains 18 bases that no gene match accounts for. There are 19 amino acids in the CDR3, from cysteine to phenylalanine inclusive. The only DNA kept is the CDR3, 57 bases in frame from the first base. The library was built by means of RACE. TCRdb names NextSeq 500 as the instrument used. Library preparation attached unique molecular identifiers to individual cDNA molecules for quantitative, reproducible TCR counting. Both TCR alpha and TCR beta chains were sequenced from each blood RNA sample. As for the original processing: Samples had a median of approximately 96,000 TCRs, with a range from roughly 23,224 to 750,000. The Decombinator software suite was used to annotate V, J and CDR3 in the TCR reads. To make PS versus PT1 abundance plots, every sample was subsampled to the same number of TCRs (28,000). Expanded TCRs were defined as absent before sensitization and observed at least eight times at the 2-week time point. TCRdb reprocessing: public reads trimmed at Q25 with fastp, clones called with MiXCR, in-frame beta chains kept. Under each unique CDR3 protein, matching rows form one entry showing the most common genes and DNA. These V and J calls rely on TCRdb rather than the paper's analysis. The sample records around 380,000 distinct CDR3 sequences, around 4.8% of which are singletons. The top ten constitute under 3% of the sample.

The sample in question was whole blood, obtained in connection with sensitization to the hapten diphenylcyclopropenone (DPC). Recombination linked TRBV27 to TRBJ2-5; TRBD2 agrees with 7 junctional bases. This clonotype originated in a woman aged 50 to 60 with alopecia areata. Some clones in this sample may be carry-over from other donors' samples. The CDR3 amino acid sequence is: CASSLHGLVGGPEEETQYF. The nucleotide sequence is TGTGCCAGCAGTTTACATGGACTAGTGGGAGGGCCGGAGGAAGAGACCCAGTACTTC.